A single sample gave rise to the 31 T cell receptor beta chains below, sequenced in a study of blood T cell repertoires in COVID-19. The table came from immunoSEQ multiplex PCR; TCRdb's copy has only in-frame clones and leaves some out. In the table there are around 130,000 clones, 70% to 90% of which are singletons. Sequenced sample: peripheral blood. These receptors were taken from a man aged 35-49 years with acute or convalescent COVID-19.

The chain couples TRBV21-1 to TRBJ2-3; the table's D call TRBD1 went unverified against the DNA. TRBV21-1 is a pseudogene segment. This CDR3 has 16 residues. The CDR3 sequence is CASSMLGEQGFHTQYF. The CDR3 DNA sequence: TGTGCCAGCAGCATGTTGGGGGAACAGGGATTTCATACGCAGTATTTT.

The chain uses TRBV18 and TRBJ1-1; D gene unclear. Trimming removed 3 bases from V and 0 bases from J, with 11 bases in between. The germline V gene encodes CDR1 KGHSH and CDR2 LQKENI. The length of the CDR3 is 15 residues. CDR3 bases: TGTGCCAGCTCACCGTCGGGTGATATGAACACTGAAGCTTTCTTT. Its protein is CASSPSGDMNTEAFF.

The chain employs TRBV20-1 and TRBJ2-5, with TRBD2 identical over 13 bases. CDR1 and CDR2 from the germline V gene are DFQATT and SNEGSKA (reference sequence). The CDR3 runs 16 residues. Trimming at V came to 3 bases and at J to 5 bases, leaving 9 bases not matched to a gene. The CDR3 DNA sequence: TGCAGTGCTAGTCTAACTAGCGGGAGGGCCGGGGAGACCCAGTACTTC. This encodes CSASLTSGRAGETQYF.

The table lists this clone with a few counts. This rearrangement joins TRBV4-3 to TRBJ2-5; 9 bases fit TRBD1. Germline CDR1 reads LGHNA; CDR2 reads YSLEER. The trim removed 3 bases at V and 3 bases at J, leaving 11 bases unmatched. The CDR3 contains 17 residues. The CDR3 region is CASSHSQPGTGKETQYF. CDR3 DNA sequence: TGCGCCAGCAGCCACTCCCAACCTGGGACAGGGAAAGAGACCCAGTACTTC.

The CDR3, as DNA: TGTGCCAGCACCTTCTTTCAGGGGGCATGGGCTGAAGCTTTCTTT. Protein sequence: CASTFFQGAWAEAFF. The gene calls are TRBV7-2 and TRBJ1-1, with 8 bases fitting TRBD1. Trimming removed 7 bases from V and 6 bases from J; junction bases left unmatched: 13. This CDR3 contains 15 residues. Germline CDR1 is SGHTA and CDR2 is FQGNSA.

This chain uses TRBV5-1 with TRBJ2-5; no definite D call. The CDR3 sequence is 14 residues long. From germline, CDR1 is SGHRS and CDR2 YFSETQ. V was cut by 2 bases and J by 1 base, with 9 bases left in between. The CDR3 bases are TGCGCCAGCAGCTTCTCTCCCAGCCAAGAGACCCAGTACTTC. Translated, it gives CASSFSPSQETQYF. Full variable domain (outside the CDR3, taken from reference TRBV5-1 and TRBJ2-5): KAGVTQTPRYLIKTRGQQVTLSCSPISGHRSVSWYQQTPGQGLQFLFEYFSETQRNKGNFPGRFSGRQFSNSRSEMNVSTLELGDSALYLCASSFSPSQETQYFGPGTRLLVL.

V and J are TRBV27 and TRBJ2-7; 8 nucleotides agree with TRBD1. The V gene end was trimmed by 1 base and the J gene end by 0 bases; junction bases not matched to a gene: 2. Germline CDR1 MNHEY, CDR2 SMNVEV (reference sequence). CDR3 size: 15 residues. This chain's CDR3 is CASSLLGQDSYEQYF. The CDR3, as DNA: TGTGCCAGCAGTTTATTGGGACAGGACTCCTACGAGCAGTACTTC.

The gene calls are TRBV27 and TRBJ1-4; the D gene is possibly TRBD1 (6 bases). Germline CDR1 and CDR2: MNHEY and SMNVEV (reference sequence). The CDR3 has 13 residues. Trimming took off 10 bases at V and 5 bases at J, with 14 bases between the two ends. The CDR3 bases are TGTGCCACCATGACAGGCTCAAATGAAAAACTGTTTTTT. It encodes CATMTGSNEKLFF.

The chain couples TRBV4-1 to TRBJ2-7; 8 bases are shared with TRBD2. Germline V gene lookup returns CDR1 MGHRA and CDR2 YSYEKL. This CDR3 has 14 residues. V was clipped by 3 bases and J by 6 bases; unmatched bases: 7. The CDR3 DNA is TGCGCCAGCAGCCAGAGCGGGAGAGGACTCGAGCAGTACTTC. Protein product: CASSQSGRGLEQYF.

The chain's CDR3 is CASSPQQLWGYTF. The CDR3 nucleotides read TGTGCCAGTAGTCCCCAACAGCTGTGGGGCTACACCTTC. The chain uses TRBV19 and TRBJ1-2; no definite D call. V dropped 5 bases and J dropped 8 bases, with 15 bases sitting between them. Germline V gene lookup returns CDR1 LNHDA and CDR2 SQIVND (reference sequence). The CDR3 is made up of 13 amino acids.

The genes are TRBV4-3 and TRBJ2-7; TRBD1 aligns across 10 bases. From germline, CDR1 is LGHNA and CDR2 YSLEER. V trimming: 0 bases; J trimming: 4 bases; junction bases outside the gene matches: 3. CDR3 size: 15 residues. The chain's CDR3 is CASSQDRDRGYEQYF. The DNA of the CDR3 is TGCGCCAGCAGCCAAGATAGGGACAGGGGATACGAGCAGTACTTC.

This rearrangement joins TRBV29-1 to TRBJ1-2, with D possibly matching TRBD1 (6 bases). The CDR3 is made up of 14 amino acids. Per the germline V gene, CDR1 is SQVTM and CDR2 is ANQGSEA. V dropped 6 bases and J dropped 5 bases, with 19 bases sitting between them. Here the CDR3 DNA reads TGCAGCGTCGACGGGCCAGGGGCGGATTATGGCTACACCTTC. Its protein product is CSVDGPGADYGYTF.

The chain joins TRBV5-1 to TRBJ1-4; a weak D match, TRBD1 (5 bases). The CDR3 is 14 residues long. Trimming removed 0 bases from V and 8 bases from J, with 11 bases in between. In germline, CDR1 is SGHRS, CDR2 YFSETQ. CDR3 loop: CASSLGGGEEKLFF. The DNA of the CDR3 is TGCGCCAGCAGCTTGGGCGGGGGAGAAGAAAAACTGTTTTTT.

The V gene is TRBV6-5, the J gene TRBJ2-5, with D possibly being TRBD2 (5 bases). The CDR3 sequence is 12 residues long. The germline V gene encodes CDR1 MNHEY and CDR2 SVGAGI. Trimming stripped 7 bases from V and 7 bases from J, with 13 bases between. The CDR3 coding sequence is TGTGCCAGCAAAGGACCCCGGGGGACCCAGTACTTC. It specifies CASKGPRGTQYF.

The V gene is TRBV19, the J gene TRBJ2-5; TRBD1 matches 9 bases. CDR3 length: 15 amino acids. V shed 0 bases and J 4 bases; nucleotides not matched to a gene: 3. Germline V CDR1 and CDR2: LNHDA, SQIVND (reference sequence). The CDR3 DNA reads as TGTGCCAGTAGTATAGAGTCGGGACAGGGAGAGACCCAGTACTTC. Translating gives CASSIESGQGETQYF.

The chain carries TRBV5-1 and TRBJ2-7; 7 bases are a match to TRBD1. This CDR3 has 15 amino acids. Germline V gives CDR1 SGHRS, CDR2 YFSETQ. The V gene end was trimmed by 4 bases and the J gene end by 4 bases; junction bases not matched to a gene: 11. CDR3 in amino acids: CASSREGQKNYEQYF. CDR3 nucleotide sequence: TGCGCCAGCAGCCGTGAGGGACAGAAGAATTACGAGCAGTACTTC.

The chain couples TRBV30 to TRBJ1-1; no firm D call. V dropped 5 bases and J dropped 2 bases, with 6 bases sitting between them. Germline CDR1 and CDR2: GTSNPN and SVGIG (reference sequence). This CDR3 is 11 amino acids long. In DNA, the CDR3 is TGTGCCTGGGTCTTTAACACTGAAGCTTTCTTT. It yields the protein CAWVFNTEAFF.

V gene TRBV6-1 combines with J gene TRBJ1-1; TRBD1 agrees at 7 bases. Germline CDR1 reads MNHNS; CDR2 reads SASEGT. The CDR3 length is 16 residues. V shed 3 bases, J shed 1 base, and the junction held 8 bases outside the gene matches. This CDR3 is CASSDRTGVKNTEAFF. CDR3 sequence (DNA): TGTGCCAGCAGTGATCGTACAGGGGTTAAGAACACTGAAGCTTTCTTT.

The gene calls are TRBV2 and TRBJ2-3; D may be TRBD1 (5 bases). This CDR3 spans 16 amino acids. The germline V and J ends were trimmed by 4 bases and 4 bases, with 18 bases remaining between them. Germline V gives CDR1 SNHLY, CDR2 FYNNEI. This chain's CDR3 is CASSGRGFGDPDTQYF. The CDR3 DNA reads TGTGCCAGCAGTGGAAGGGGTTTCGGCGACCCAGATACGCAGTATTTT.

This rearrangement joins TRBV19 to TRBJ1-5; the D gene is possibly TRBD1 (5 bases). This CDR3 is 15 amino acids long. Per germline, CDR1 LNHDA and CDR2 SQIVND (reference sequence). The V gene lost 3 bases and the J gene lost 4 bases, with 13 bases spanning the gap. The CDR3 coding sequence is TGTGCCAGTAGTATTATCAGGGCAGTGAATCAGCCCCAGCATTTT. This encodes CASSIIRAVNQPQHF.

CDR3: CASSYSGGGGYGYTF. In DNA form, the CDR3 reads TGTGCCAGCAGTTACTCGGGCGGGGGCGGCTATGGCTACACCTTC. This chain connects TRBV6-2 or TRBV6-3 to TRBJ1-2; TRBD1 might be the D (6 bases). The CDR3 length is 15 residues. Per germline, CDR1 MNHEY and CDR2 SVGEGT. The V end was cut by 0 bases, the J end by 4 bases, with 12 bases between.

The CDR3 DNA sequence: TGTGCCAGCAGTGAAATCCCAGGACAGGGCTACACCTTC. It codes for CASSEIPGQGYTF. J is TRBJ1-2 and V is TRBV25-1; TRBD1 is a possible D gene (6 bases). Germline CDR1 is MGHDK and CDR2 is SYGVNS. The V gene lost 2 bases and the J gene lost 8 bases, with 12 bases spanning the gap. The CDR3 runs to 13 residues.

In regard to this clone: Other DNA sequences in this specimen translate into the identical CDR3. The CDR3 DNA reads TGTGCCAGCAGCTTAGATGGCGGAGGGACGGGGGGGGCCAACGTCCTGACTTTC. This encodes CASSLDGGGTGGANVLTF. The rearrangement links TRBV11-3 to TRBJ2-6; weak D call: TRBD2 (6 bases). This CDR3 comprises 18 residues. Germline V gene data show CDR1 as SGHNT and CDR2 as YENEEA. Between the trimmed V and J ends, which lost 0 bases and 4 bases, there was a span of 16 bases.

CDR3 DNA sequence: TGTGCCAGCAGTGATTTCGGCAGGGGTTCAAGTAGCAATCAGCCCCAGCATTTT. Its translation is CASSDFGRGSSSNQPQHF. This rearrangement joins TRBV6-1 to TRBJ1-5; TRBD1 might be the D (6 bases). The germline V gene encodes CDR1 MNHNS and CDR2 SASEGT. Trimming removed 3 bases from V and 0 bases from J, with 18 bases in between. This CDR3 has 18 amino acids.

The chain is built from TRBV14 and TRBJ1-1; D call uncertain. The germline V and J ends were trimmed by 4 bases and 0 bases, with 6 bases remaining between them. CDR3 length equals 13 residues. Germline CDR1 reads SGHDN; CDR2 reads FVKESK. In nucleotides, the CDR3 is TGTGCCAGCAGCCTGCAGATGAACACTGAAGCTTTCTTT. Translation: CASSLQMNTEAFF.

In this sample, this clone turned up once. The V and J genes are TRBV20-1 and TRBJ2-7; TRBD1 might be the D (6 bases). Germline V gene sequence: CDR1 DFQATT, CDR2 SNEGSKA (reference sequence). The CDR3 loop spans 11 amino acids. V was clipped by 4 bases and J by 6 bases, with 10 bases between them. Written as DNA, the CDR3 is TGCAGTGCTACCAGACAGGCCGAGCAGTACTTC. This gives the protein CSATRQAEQYF.

The chain links TRBV4-1 to TRBJ1-4, with D unclear. The CDR3 totals 15 residues. Trimming left V 0 bases short and J 5 bases short, with 10 bases between. Germline V gives CDR1 MGHRA, CDR2 YSYEKL. CDR3 amino acids: CASSQDPPPNEKLFF. Here the CDR3 DNA reads TGCGCCAGCAGCCAAGACCCTCCTCCGAATGAAAAACTGTTTTTT.

The J gene is TRBJ2-6, the V gene TRBV3-1 (or the pseudogene TRBV3-2), with a weak D call TRBD2 (5 bases). V was clipped by 2 bases and J by 4 bases, with 12 bases between them. The CDR3 has 16 amino acids. Germline V CDR1 and CDR2: LGHDT, YNNKEL (reference sequence). CDR3 amino acids: CASSQFTGYGANVLTF. CDR3 DNA: TGTGCCAGCAGCCAATTCACGGGATACGGGGCCAACGTCCTGACTTTC.

The chain uses TRBV7-9 and TRBJ1-5, with 7 bases fitting TRBD1. CDR1 is SEHNR, CDR2 FQNEAQ, per germline (reference sequence). The CDR3 contains 14 residues. Unmatched junction bases numbered 4, after V lost 5 bases and J lost 3 bases. DNA of the CDR3: TGTGCCAGCAGCCCTGACAGGGTCAATCAGCCCCAGCATTTT. The encoded protein is CASSPDRVNQPQHF.

This clone appeared a single time. For the CDR3, the DNA is TGTGCCAGTAGTATCGGGCCTGGCAGGGGAAGAGATCAGCCCCAGCATTTT. Translation gives CASSIGPGRGRDQPQHF. The V gene is TRBV19, the J gene TRBJ1-5; a possible D gene is TRBD1 (6 bases). The CDR3 spans 17 residues. Germline V gene sequence: CDR1 LNHDA, CDR2 SQIVND (reference sequence). The V end was cut by 3 bases, the J end by 5 bases, with 20 bases between.

This clone was picked up a small number of times. The chain couples TRBV7-9 to TRBJ2-7; the D gene is possibly TRBD1 (5 bases). The germline V and J ends were trimmed by 5 bases and 4 bases, with 15 bases remaining between them. The CDR3 loop spans 14 amino acids. CDR1 and CDR2 from the germline V gene are SEHNR and FQNEAQ (reference sequence). Written as DNA, the CDR3 is TGTGCCAGCAGCCCCCCGGACAACATATACGAGCAGTACTTC. Translation gives CASSPPDNIYEQYF.